The sequence of this T cell receptor beta chain was determined in a study of control samples from healthy donors and cancer patients. This table comes from immunoSEQ multiplex PCR, and its TCRdb copy is limited to in-frame clones, with some not included. The repertoire holds some 130,000 clones, with 75% to 95% as singletons. Germline loops: CDR1 MDHEN, CDR2 SYDVKM. The CDR3 is 11 residues long. Trimming at V came to 5 bases and at J to 7 bases, leaving 0 bases not matched to a gene. The sequence was obtained from a man between 35 and 55 years old in good health. Sequencing input: blood. The chain uses TRBV28 and TRBJ2-5; TRBD1 agrees at 8 bases. Written as DNA, the CDR3 is TGTGCCAGCAGTGGACAGGGGACCCAGTACTTC. It translates to CASSGQGTQYF.